This T cell receptor (beta chain) is drawn from a study of response to subunit inactivated influenza vaccine. Study outcomes and limitations: Authors suggested few new T cells are recruited by each seasonal influenza vaccination.

TCRdb used MiXCR to reprocess the RT-PCR reads, holding one entry per CDR3 protein. The sample has fewer than 600,000 distinct CDR3 sequences, around 7.9% seen once. Turning to this clonotype: Its antigen remains unidentified.

The CDR3 covers 16 residues. Looked up from germline, CDR1 is DFQATT and CDR2 is SNEGSKA (reference sequence). The J segment lost 6 bases and the V segment lost 5 bases, leaving 14 bases of the junction unmatched. The receptor was isolated from a man aged 45 to 70 who received an inactivated influenza vaccine. This rearrangement joins TRBV20-1 to TRBJ2-3; 10 bases map to TRBD2. Sequencing was performed on PBMCs from blood, taken around 2 years after vaccination. CDR3 coding DNA: TGCAGTGCTGTCTCCGGGACTAGCGACGAGTTGGATACGCAGTATTTT. This sequence encodes CSAVSGTSDELDTQYF.